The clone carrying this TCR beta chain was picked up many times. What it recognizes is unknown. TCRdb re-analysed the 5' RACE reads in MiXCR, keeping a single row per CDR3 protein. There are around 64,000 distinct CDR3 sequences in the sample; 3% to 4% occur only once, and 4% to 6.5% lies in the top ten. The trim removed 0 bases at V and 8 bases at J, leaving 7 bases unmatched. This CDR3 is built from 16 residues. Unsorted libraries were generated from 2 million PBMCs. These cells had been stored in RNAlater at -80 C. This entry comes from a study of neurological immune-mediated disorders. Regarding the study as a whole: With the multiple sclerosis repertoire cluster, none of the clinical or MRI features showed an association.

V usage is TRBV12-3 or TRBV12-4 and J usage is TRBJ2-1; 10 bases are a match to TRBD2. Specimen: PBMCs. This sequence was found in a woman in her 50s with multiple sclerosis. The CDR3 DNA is TGTGCCAGCAGTTTAGCGCTCAGCGGGGGGGCTGATGAGCAGTTCTTC. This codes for CASSLALSGGADEQFF.